These 5 T cell receptor beta chains were sequenced from one sample in a study of blood T cell repertoires in COVID-19. Using immunoSEQ multiplex PCR, the repertoire was profiled, and TCRdb retains in-frame clones only, with some absent. This sample has over 200,000 clones, with around 88% found just once. Sequencing was done on a sample of peripheral blood. Receptor source: a man aged 35-49 years with active or convalescent COVID-19.

The J gene is TRBJ1-3, the V gene TRBV4-1, with D tentatively TRBD1 (6 bases). V lost 1 base and J lost 1, with 14 bases in between. CDR3 length: 17 residues. Germline V gene lookup returns CDR1 MGHRA and CDR2 YSYEKL. The CDR3 coding sequence is TGCGCCAGCAGCCAAGCCGGCAGGGGCAAGTCTGGAAACACCATATATTTT. Translation: CASSQAGRGKSGNTIYF.

This chain uses TRBV11-2 with TRBJ2-5; 10 nucleotides align to TRBD2. The CDR3 contains 16 residues. CDR1 is SGHAT, CDR2 FQNNGV, per germline. J lost 2 bases, V lost 1 base, and 4 bases had no gene match. The CDR3 region has the DNA TGTGCCAGCAGCTTAGTTAGCGGGGGGCTACAAGAGACCCAGTACTTC. It specifies CASSLVSGGLQETQYF.

J is TRBJ2-7 and V is TRBV18; D might be TRBD1 (6 bases). This CDR3 comprises 14 residues. Germline V lookup: CDR1 KGHSH, CDR2 LQKENI. V lost 3 bases and J 2 bases, leaving 11 bases between the germline ends. The CDR3 here is CASSPGQMTYEQYF. Here the CDR3 DNA reads TGTGCCAGCTCACCTGGACAGATGACCTACGAGCAGTACTTC.

The V and J genes are TRBV30 and TRBJ1-2, with 8 positions matching TRBD1. The CDR3 is made up of 14 amino acids. The J segment lost 7 bases and the V segment lost 2 bases, leaving 9 bases of the junction unmatched. From germline, CDR1 is GTSNPN and CDR2 SVGIG (reference sequence). The CDR3 nucleotides are TGTGCCTGGAGTAGTGGGACAGGCGTGGGTGGCTACACCTTC. Its protein is CAWSSGTGVGGYTF. The full variable domain, in which reference TRBV30 and TRBJ1-2 provide the parts outside the CDR3, is SQTIHQWPATLVQPVGSPLSLECTVEGTSNPNLYWYRQAAGRGLQLLFYSVGIGQISSEVPQNLSASRPQDRQFILSSKKLLLSDSGFYLCAWSSGTGVGGYTFGSGTRLTVV.

V is TRBV3-1 (or the pseudogene TRBV3-2) and J is TRBJ2-1; 11 nucleotides match TRBD2. With V trimmed by 10 bases and J by 6 bases, 5 bases remained unmatched. Germline CDR1 is LGHDT and CDR2 is YNNKEL (reference sequence). CDR3 size: 13 residues. DNA for the CDR3: TGTGCCACTCTAGCGGGGGGAACCAATGAGCAGTTCTTC. Its protein product is CATLAGGTNEQFF.